The clone carrying this T cell receptor (beta chain) was picked up a small number of times. The germline gives CDR1 SGHRS, CDR2 YFSETQ. V lost 4 bases to trimming and J lost 5 bases, with 27 bases between them. This CDR3 is 18 amino acids long. The data belong to a study of cytotoxic CD8 clonotypes in ibrutinib-treated CLL. Libraries were prepared by immunoSEQ multiplex PCR; TCRdb keeps only in-frame clonotypes and omits some of them. The sample lists 33,000 or so clones; nearly 50% were seen once. The clonotype was recovered from a human donor with chronic lymphocytic leukemia. The V call is TRBV5-1, the J call TRBJ1-2, with D perhaps matching TRBD1 (6 bases). The sequencing here drew on PBMCs, taken before ibrutinib treatment. CDR3 sequence (DNA): TGCGCCAGCAGCCCACGACCAGATAAACCCGGGACATCTTATGGCTACACCTTC. It codes for CASSPRPDKPGTSYGYTF.